Shown below are 18 T cell receptor beta chains from a single sample sequenced in a study of CD8+CD57+ T cells in acquired aplastic anemia. Patients included in sequencing had previously demonstrated CD8+CD57+ cell expansion by flow cytometry. Genomic DNA served as template for TCR beta VDJ and CDR3 profiling. TCRdb re-analysed the reads in MiXCR, keeping a single row per CDR3 protein. The table lists more than 150,000 distinct CDR3 sequences, less than 60% of them singletons. Specimen: sorted CD4+, CD8+, or CD8+CD57+ T cells (not recorded which) from PBMCs. The receptors derive from a human donor with aplastic anemia.

This chain connects TRBV11-3 to TRBJ2-3, with 9 bases lining up with TRBD2. The CDR3 covers 16 residues. Germline V CDR1 and CDR2: SGHNT, YENEEA. Germline trimming cut 6 bases from V and 3 bases from J; bases unmatched to any gene: 10. Here the CDR3 reads CASSRPTSGPTDTQYF. The CDR3 DNA is TGTGCCAGCAGTCGTCCAACTAGCGGGCCGACAGATACGCAGTATTTT.

V usage is TRBV5-1 and J usage is TRBJ2-1, with 10 bases lining up with TRBD2. Germline values: CDR1 SGHRS, CDR2 YFSETQ. With 2 bases clipped from V and 9 bases from J, the junction kept 5 bases outside the gene matches. The CDR3 extends over 14 amino acids. The CDR3 DNA follows: TGCGCCAGCAGCTTCCTAGCGGGAGTGGGTGAGCAGTTCTTC. This codes for CASSFLAGVGEQFF.

In this sample, this clonotype turned up a few times. This chain connects TRBV20-1 to TRBJ1-6; the D gene is possibly TRBD1 (5 bases). The CDR3 totals 13 residues. V gave up 8 bases and J gave up 0 bases, with 8 bases separating them. The germline CDR1 and CDR2 sequences are DFQATT and SNEGSKA (reference sequence). CDR3 sequence reads: CSIRASYNSPLHF. CDR3 bases: TGCAGTATCAGGGCCTCCTATAATTCACCCCTCCACTTT.

This chain joins TRBV6-2 or TRBV6-3 and TRBJ1-2; 7 nucleotides align to TRBD1. Germline CDR1 reads MNHEY; CDR2 reads SVGEGT. The CDR3 consists of 16 residues. The junction had 14 bases not matched to a gene; V was cut back by 6 bases and J by 4 bases. The CDR3 region is CASRRQQRTGAYGYTF. The CDR3 DNA reads TGTGCCAGCAGGAGACAACAAAGAACAGGGGCCTATGGCTACACCTTC.

This chain links TRBV5-6 with TRBJ2-6; 8 bases fit TRBD1. The CDR3 is made up of 17 amino acids. J was trimmed by 0 bases and V by 0 bases; bases with no gene match: 2. Germline V gene data show CDR1 as SGHDT and CDR2 as YYEEEE. The CDR3 loop reads CASSLDRGSSGANVLTF. CDR3 DNA sequence: TGTGCCAGCAGCTTGGACAGGGGGAGCTCTGGGGCCAACGTCCTGACTTTC.

V and J are TRBV7-3 and TRBJ1-6; no clear D. The germline gives CDR1 SGHTA, CDR2 FQGTGA. V lost 3 bases and J 6 bases, leaving 6 bases between the germline ends. This CDR3 comprises 13 residues. The CDR3 region has the DNA TGTGCCAGCAGCTTGAGGATTAATTCACCCCTCCACTTT. Protein sequence: CASSLRINSPLHF.

This clonotype has ten or more counts. The rearrangement links TRBV20-1 to TRBJ2-5; the match to TRBD2 covers 14 bases. Trimming took 5 bases from V and 5 from J; bases not matched to a gene: 13. There are 17 residues in the CDR3. CDR1 is DFQATT and CDR2 is SNEGSKA in the germline V gene (reference sequence). The CDR3 protein is CSAPSGTSGSSFETQYF. The CDR3 region has the DNA TGCAGTGCTCCCTCCGGGACTAGCGGGAGTAGTTTCGAGACCCAGTACTTC.

CDR3 loop: CSVADRGSTDTQYF. Here the CDR3 DNA reads TGCAGCGTGGCTGACAGGGGGAGCACAGATACGCAGTATTTT. This chain joins TRBV29-1 and TRBJ2-3; 9 positions match TRBD1. The CDR3 has 14 residues. V shed 6 bases and J 0 bases; nucleotides not matched to a gene: 4. Germline assignment: CDR1 SQVTM and CDR2 ANQGSEA.

The chain couples TRBV29-1 to TRBJ2-3, with TRBD1 identical over 12 bases. The CDR3 consists of 16 residues. V shed 8 bases, J shed 2 bases, and the junction held 11 bases outside the gene matches. CDR1 and CDR2 from the germline V gene are SQVTM and ANQGSEA. Here the CDR3 reads CSTSGTGGFNTDTQYF. The CDR3 DNA sequence: TGCAGCACTTCTGGGACAGGGGGCTTTAACACAGATACGCAGTATTTT.

In its sample, this clonotype was seen many times. The chain joins TRBV30 to TRBJ1-6, with 7 bases identical to TRBD1. Trimming took 7 bases from V and 2 from J; bases not matched to a gene: 2. Germline-derived CDR1 and CDR2 are GTSNPN and SVGIG (reference sequence). This CDR3 is 13 amino acids long. CDR3 bases: TGTGCCTCGGGACAGCCCTATAATTCACCCCTCCACTTT. Amino acids: CASGQPYNSPLHF.

This clonotype was seen many times. The chain joins TRBV20-1 to TRBJ1-3, with TRBD1 matching over 8 bases. The CDR3 totals 14 residues. Germline V lookup: CDR1 DFQATT, CDR2 SNEGSKA (reference sequence). V dropped 3 bases and J dropped 1; count of bases not matched to a gene: 2. CDR3 sequence reads: CSASDRGSGNTIYF. The DNA of the CDR3 is TGCAGTGCTAGCGACAGGGGATCTGGAAACACCATATATTTT.

The chain carries TRBV29-1 and TRBJ2-1, with TRBD2 matching over 7 bases. The CDR3 is made up of 13 amino acids. Germline CDR1 and CDR2: SQVTM and ANQGSEA. Trimming took 4 bases from V and 5 from J; bases not matched to a gene: 5. The CDR3: CSVASGVDNEQFF. CDR3 in DNA: TGCAGCGTTGCCAGCGGGGTTGACAATGAGCAGTTCTTC.

The V call is TRBV24-1, the J call TRBJ2-2, with 9 bases that match TRBD1. V shed 2 bases, J shed 6 bases, and the junction held 9 bases outside the gene matches. Germline CDR1 KGHDR, CDR2 SFDVKD. This CDR3 region has 17 residues. Here the CDR3 DNA reads TGTGCCACCAGTGATTCCGCCCCGGGACAGGGATCCGGGGAGCTGTTTTTT. Its translation is CATSDSAPGQGSGELFF.

The chain links TRBV2 to TRBJ1-4, with TRBD1 as a possible D gene (5 bases). V was trimmed by 1 base and J by 4 bases, leaving 10 bases between them. Germline V CDR1 and CDR2: SNHLY, FYNNEI. This CDR3 region has 15 residues. The CDR3 DNA is TGTGCCAGCAGTGAAGGGGGACTGGGTAATGAAAAACTGTTTTTT. Its translation is CASSEGGLGNEKLFF.

This clonotype was counted a few times. The chain's CDR3 is CASSSGLYNSPLHF. The CDR3 DNA reads as TGTGCCAGCAGCTCCGGACTTTATAATTCACCCCTCCACTTT. V usage is TRBV7-3 and J usage is TRBJ1-6, with unresolved D. V dropped 4 bases and J dropped 4 bases, with 8 bases sitting between them. From germline, CDR1 is SGHTA and CDR2 FQGTGA. The CDR3 has 14 residues.

There are many counts of this clonotype. The chain combines TRBV11-3 with TRBJ2-7; 9 bases map to TRBD2. The junction had 9 bases not matched to a gene; V was cut back by 5 bases and J by 4 bases. The CDR3 has 15 residues. Per the germline V gene, CDR1 is SGHNT and CDR2 is YENEEA. CDR3 DNA sequence: TGTGCCAGCAGCCCATTTAGTAGCGGGGGTTACGAGCAGTACTTC. Protein: CASSPFSSGGYEQYF.

The rearrangement links TRBV11-3 to TRBJ2-1, with D perhaps matching TRBD2 (6 bases). This CDR3 has 18 amino acids. The V end was cut by 1 base, the J end by 2 bases, with 18 bases between. CDR1 is SGHNT, CDR2 YENEEA, per germline. Written as DNA, the CDR3 is TGTGCCAGCAGCTTAGGGCGTGGTGGGAGGCAGACCTACAATGAGCAGTTCTTC. It yields the protein CASSLGRGGRQTYNEQFF.

This clonotype has more than one count but fewer than ten. The rearrangement links TRBV7-2 to TRBJ2-7; D remains ambiguous. Between the trimmed V and J ends, which lost 0 bases and 8 bases, there was a span of 5 bases. In germline, CDR1 is SGHTA, CDR2 FQGNSA. The CDR3 is made up of 11 amino acids. The CDR3 coding sequence is TGTGCCAGCAGCTTAGCCTTTAAGCAGTACTTC. Translation gives CASSLAFKQYF.